This T cell receptor (beta chain) emerged from a study of memory CD4+ T cells and cytomegalovirus serostatus. The sort gate was single viable CD3+CD4+CD8-CD45RO+ cells for memory CD4+ T cells. This CDR3 has 16 amino acids. V was clipped by 4 bases and J by 3 bases, with 18 bases between them. Germline lookup yields CDR1 MRHNA and CDR2 SNTAGT. The count of this clone is one. Its target is unknown. The authors' processing: Out-of-frame sequences were removed, leaving a few million distinct TCRbeta sequences. Measured with immunoSEQ multiplex PCR; TCRdb has only the in-frame clones, and not every one. For V, J and clone size, that table is used; D and trimming come from the DNA. The repertoire consists of about 44,000 clones, with 76% occurring once and the leading ten covering about 1.9%. Study-level results: The CMV-associated TCR signature appears largely within the CD4+ memory repertoire.

The chain employs TRBV6-4 and TRBJ1-2; no firm D call. The receptor's source is an adult in good health and CMV-seronegative. Sequenced material: memory CD4+ T cells from blood. In nucleotides, the CDR3 is TGTGCCAGCAGTGGCTTTCGGGAGCGGATCGACTATGGCTACACCTTC. This gives the protein CASSGFRERIDYGYTF.